This T cell receptor (beta chain) stems from a study of CD8+ T cells in alopecia areata. A few counts support this clone. What it binds is not known. General study results and limits: The study found higher clonality in lesional than normal scalp, especially in alopecia totalis/universalis. The presence of one nonresponder keeps the tie between baseline CD8+ expansion and response uncertain. Expanded CD8+ clones among the top 100, as well as scalp clonality, were significantly decreased by tofacitinib.

Between the trimmed V and J ends, which lost 3 bases and 0 bases, there was a span of 18 bases. CDR3 length: 17 amino acids. The germline V gene encodes CDR1 LNHDA and CDR2 SQIVND (reference sequence). Treatment described: oral pan-JAK inhibitor, 5-10 mg twice daily. Isolated RNA was reverse transcribed into cDNA used as the sequencing template. The data were produced by immunoSEQ multiplex PCR, yet TCRdb's version contains in-frame clones alone and is incomplete. The sample carries some 110,000 clones, roughly 55% recorded once. The chain uses TRBV19 and TRBJ2-7, with D possibly being TRBD2 (6 bases). Source: CD8+ T cells sorted from blood, taken at week 24, from a patient treated with tofacitinib. The TCR sequence derives from a human donor with alopecia areata. The CDR3 DNA reads as TGTGCCAGTAGTATGATTTATGGCGGGGAGAGCTCCTACGAGCAGTACTTC. As protein: CASSMIYGGESSYEQYF.